This record looks at one TCR beta chain sequence and its context. The target antigen is unknown. Germline CDR1 is SEHNR and CDR2 is FQNEAQ (reference sequence). The V end lost 1 base, the J end lost 1 base, and 8 bases lay between the germline ends. This CDR3 is built from 14 residues. This sample was taken from a study of OX40 agonist ivuxolimab in advanced cancers. Study background: There were three patients with partial responses, one having hepatocellular carcinoma and two cutaneous melanoma. Study-wide findings and caveats: Researchers did not establish what antigens the expanded peripheral T cells target.

Sequencing was performed with immunoSEQ multiplex PCR; in TCRdb, only in-frame clones are kept and a portion is missing. The data show approximately 90,000 clones, with about 90% seen just once and about 8.7% held by the top ten. The TCR was taken from an adult with an advanced solid tumor such as melanoma, head and neck, liver or kidney cancer. The starting material was CD4+ or CD8+ T cells sorted from blood, obtained in a trial of the OX40 agonist ivuxolimab. The rearrangement joins TRBV7-9 to TRBJ2-7; the D gene could be TRBD1 or TRBD2 (6 bases each). The CDR3 region is CASSLGGASYEQYF. DNA for the CDR3: TGTGCCAGCAGCTTAGGGGGGGCGTCCTACGAGCAGTACTTC. Combining the CDR3 with reference TRBV7-9 and TRBJ2-7 gives the whole variable domain DTGVSQNPRHKITKRGQNVTFRCDPISEHNRLYWYRQTLGQGPEFLTYFQNEAQLEKSRLLSDRFSAERPKGSFSTLEIQRTEQGDSAMYLCASSLGGASYEQYFGPGTRLTVT.